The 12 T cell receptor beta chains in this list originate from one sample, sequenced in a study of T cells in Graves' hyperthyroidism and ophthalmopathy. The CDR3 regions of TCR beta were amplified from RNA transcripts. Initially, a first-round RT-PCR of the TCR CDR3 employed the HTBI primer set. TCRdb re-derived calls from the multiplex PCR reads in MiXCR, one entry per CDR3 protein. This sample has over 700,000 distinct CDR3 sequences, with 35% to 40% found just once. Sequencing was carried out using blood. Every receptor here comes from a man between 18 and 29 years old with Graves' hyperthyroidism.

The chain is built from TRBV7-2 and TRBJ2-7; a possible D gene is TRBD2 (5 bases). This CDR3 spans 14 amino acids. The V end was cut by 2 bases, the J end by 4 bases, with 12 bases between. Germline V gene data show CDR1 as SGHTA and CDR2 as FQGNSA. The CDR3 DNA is TGTGCCAGCAGCTTAATCCGGGATGGGTACGAGCAGTACTTC. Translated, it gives CASSLIRDGYEQYF. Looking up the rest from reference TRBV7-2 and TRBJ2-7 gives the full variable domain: GAGVSQSPSNKVTEKGKDVELRCDPISGHTALYWYRQSLGQGLEFLIYFQGNSAPDKSGLPSDRFSAERTGGSVSTLTIQRTQQEDSAVYLCASSLIRDGYEQYFGPGTRLTVT.

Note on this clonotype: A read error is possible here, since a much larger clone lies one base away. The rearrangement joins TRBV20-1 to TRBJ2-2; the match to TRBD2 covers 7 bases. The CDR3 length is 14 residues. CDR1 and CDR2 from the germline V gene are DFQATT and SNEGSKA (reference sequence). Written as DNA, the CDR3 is TGCAGTGCTAGCCAGGGAGGGTACACCGGGGATCTGTTTTTT. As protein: CSASQGGYTGDLFF.

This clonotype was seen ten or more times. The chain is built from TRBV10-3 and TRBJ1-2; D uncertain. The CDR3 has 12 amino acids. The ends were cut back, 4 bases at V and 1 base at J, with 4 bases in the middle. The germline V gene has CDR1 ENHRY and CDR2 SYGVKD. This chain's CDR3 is CAISGNNYGYTF. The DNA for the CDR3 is TGTGCCATCAGTGGAAATAACTATGGCTACACCTTC.

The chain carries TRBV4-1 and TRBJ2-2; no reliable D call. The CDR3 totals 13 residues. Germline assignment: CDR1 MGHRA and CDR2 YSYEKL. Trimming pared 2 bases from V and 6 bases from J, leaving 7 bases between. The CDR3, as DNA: TGCGCCAGCAGCCAAATCATCGCCGGGGAGCTGTTTTTT. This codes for CASSQIIAGELFF.

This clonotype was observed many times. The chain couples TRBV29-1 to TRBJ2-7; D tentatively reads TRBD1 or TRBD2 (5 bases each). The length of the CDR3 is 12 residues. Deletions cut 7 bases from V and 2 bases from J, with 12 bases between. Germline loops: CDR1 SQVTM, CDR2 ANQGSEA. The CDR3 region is CSGGDDTYEQYF. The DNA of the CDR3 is TGCAGCGGAGGGGACGACACCTACGAGCAGTACTTC.

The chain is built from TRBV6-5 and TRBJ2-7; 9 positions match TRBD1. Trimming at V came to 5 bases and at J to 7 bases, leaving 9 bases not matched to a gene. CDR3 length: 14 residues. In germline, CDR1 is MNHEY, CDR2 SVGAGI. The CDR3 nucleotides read TGTGCCAGCAGTCCCGGGACAGGGATCGGTGAGCAGTACTTC. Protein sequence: CASSPGTGIGEQYF.

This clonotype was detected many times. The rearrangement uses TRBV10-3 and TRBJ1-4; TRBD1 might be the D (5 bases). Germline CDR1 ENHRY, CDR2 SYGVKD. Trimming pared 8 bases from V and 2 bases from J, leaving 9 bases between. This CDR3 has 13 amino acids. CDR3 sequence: CAIAAGTNEKLFF. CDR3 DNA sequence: TGTGCCATCGCGGCAGGGACTAATGAAAAACTGTTTTTT.

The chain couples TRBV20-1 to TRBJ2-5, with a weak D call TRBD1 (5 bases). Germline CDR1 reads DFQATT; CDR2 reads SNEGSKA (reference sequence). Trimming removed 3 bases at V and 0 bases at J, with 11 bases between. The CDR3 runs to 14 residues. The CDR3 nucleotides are TGCAGTGCTAGGGGGCTAGGAGACCAAGAGACCCAGTACTTC. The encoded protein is CSARGLGDQETQYF.

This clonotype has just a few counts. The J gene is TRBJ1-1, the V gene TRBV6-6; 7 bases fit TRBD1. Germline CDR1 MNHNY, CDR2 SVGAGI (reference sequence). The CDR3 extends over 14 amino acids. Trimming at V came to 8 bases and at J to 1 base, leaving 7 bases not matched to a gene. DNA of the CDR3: TGTGCCAGCGGGAAGTGGGACAGGAACACTGAAGCTTTCTTT. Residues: CASGKWDRNTEAFF.

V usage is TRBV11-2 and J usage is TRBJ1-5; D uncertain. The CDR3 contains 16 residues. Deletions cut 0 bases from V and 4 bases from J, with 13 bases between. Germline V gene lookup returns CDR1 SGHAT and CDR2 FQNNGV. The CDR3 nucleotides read TGTGCCAGCAGCTTAGATTCCGGGCATAAGAATCAGCCCCAGCATTTT. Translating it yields CASSLDSGHKNQPQHF.

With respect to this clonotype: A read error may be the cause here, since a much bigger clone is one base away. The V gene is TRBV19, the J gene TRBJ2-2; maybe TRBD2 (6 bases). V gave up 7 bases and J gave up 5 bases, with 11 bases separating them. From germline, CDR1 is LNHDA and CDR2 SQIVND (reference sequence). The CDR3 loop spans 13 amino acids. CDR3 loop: CASNYGGTGELFF. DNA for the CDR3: TGTGCCAGTAACTATGGGGGGACCGGGGAGCTGTTTTTT.

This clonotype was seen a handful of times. DNA for the CDR3: TGTGCCAGCAGCGACGACGGGCGTAATGAAAAACTGTTTTTT. Its translation: CASSDDGRNEKLFF. The J gene is TRBJ1-4, the V gene TRBV9, with unresolved D. This CDR3 has 14 residues. The V gene lost 3 bases and the J gene lost 4 bases, with 10 bases spanning the gap. Germline V CDR1 and CDR2: SGDLS, YYNGEE.